This section outlines one T cell receptor (beta chain) sequence together with its context. This specimen comes from a study of cytomegalovirus exposure and HLA in healthy donors. The PCR was carried out with 60 Vbeta primers and 13 Jbeta primers. Measured with immunoSEQ multiplex PCR; TCRdb has only the in-frame clones, and not every one. The sample contains around 220,000 clones, over 60% of which appear only once. The origin of this receptor is a man between 18 and 29 years old in good health and CMV-seronegative. The sequencing sample was made of PBMCs.

The CDR3 DNA reads TGTGCCAGCAGGAGGGGAACAGGGGGACTAGCGGGAACTACATTCCAAGAGACCCAGTACTTC. This gives the protein CASRRGTGGLAGTTFQETQYF. The chain links TRBV2 to TRBJ2-5; 13 nucleotides align to TRBD2. This CDR3 is 21 amino acids long. Germline loops: CDR1 SNHLY, CDR2 FYNNEI. After removal of 6 bases from V and 1 base from J, the junction contained 20 bases not matched to a gene.